Listed below are T cell receptor beta chains from one sample, sequenced in a study of shared clonotypes between healthy human individuals. Produced via immunoSEQ multiplex PCR; TCRdb's table is partial and in-frame only. The sample lists some 1 million clones, about 80% occurring once. The sample taken for sequencing was memory CD4+ T cells sorted from blood. The receptor set was obtained from a man aged 18 to 29 in good health. Each CDR3 is given with its conserved first and last residue. The order of the fields is clone size, CDR3 length, V gene, J gene, CDR3 protein. Clone size, where shown, is once, few, many, or a class for clones that have expanded.

clone size: -; CDR3 length: 21; V gene: TRBV4-3; J gene: TRBJ1-4; CDR3 protein: CASSQARIMRGHSTTNEKLFF
clone size: once; CDR3 length: 15; V gene: TRBV12-2; J gene: TRBJ2-1; CDR3 protein: CASREVEAGDNEQFF
clone size: -; CDR3 length: 19; V gene: TRBV5-1; J gene: TRBJ2-1; CDR3 protein: CASSWWYQISGGPSNEQFF
clone size: few; CDR3 length: 14; V gene: TRBV10-3; J gene: TRBJ2-3; CDR3 protein: CAIRNLTSGSPQYF
clone size: -; CDR3 length: 13; V gene: TRBV7-2; J gene: TRBJ2-3; CDR3 protein: CASSRKSADTQYF
clone size: few; CDR3 length: 15; V gene: TRBV10-2; J gene: TRBJ2-7; CDR3 protein: CASSSWDRGQYEQYF
clone size: -; CDR3 length: 13; V gene: TRBV7-2; J gene: -; CDR3 protein: CASSAAGGGEQYF
clone size: -; CDR3 length: 17; V gene: TRBV11-3; J gene: TRBJ2-3; CDR3 protein: CASSLGKATGDTDTQYF
clone size: -; CDR3 length: 14; V gene: TRBV11-2; J gene: TRBJ2-5; CDR3 protein: CASSMTGQQETQYF
clone size: -; CDR3 length: 19; V gene: TRBV4-2; J gene: TRBJ2-7; CDR3 protein: CASSQDEGQGASSSYEQYF
clone size: few; CDR3 length: 12; V gene: TRBV7-8; J gene: TRBJ1-3; CDR3 protein: CASSLGGNTIYF
clone size: -; CDR3 length: 15; V gene: TRBV28; J gene: TRBJ2-3; CDR3 protein: CASIQPGQGANTQYF
clone size: -; CDR3 length: 14; V gene: TRBV6-5; J gene: TRBJ1-5; CDR3 protein: CASSYREFNQPQHF
clone size: -; CDR3 length: 11; V gene: TRBV30; J gene: TRBJ1-2; CDR3 protein: CAWIGYHGYTF
clone size: -; CDR3 length: 15; V gene: TRBV5-6; J gene: TRBJ2-5; CDR3 protein: CASSSGQAFGETQYF
clone size: -; CDR3 length: 11; V gene: TRBV19; J gene: TRBJ1-1; CDR3 protein: CASSLRREAFF
clone size: -; CDR3 length: 14; V gene: TRBV7-8; J gene: TRBJ2-3; CDR3 protein: CASSYGTARDTQYF
clone size: -; CDR3 length: 14; V gene: TRBV2; J gene: TRBJ2-1; CDR3 protein: CASAKDRTYNEQFF
clone size: many; CDR3 length: 15; V gene: TRBV6-5; J gene: TRBJ2-2; CDR3 protein: CASKGGGANTGELFF
clone size: -; CDR3 length: 17; V gene: TRBV5-1; J gene: TRBJ2-7; CDR3 protein: CASSQQTGTGGTSEQYF
clone size: -; CDR3 length: 14; V gene: TRBV10-1; J gene: TRBJ2-5; CDR3 protein: CASSQAGLGETQYF
clone size: few; CDR3 length: 13; V gene: TRBV29-1; J gene: TRBJ1-2; CDR3 protein: CSVGTAQGAGYTF
clone size: once; CDR3 length: 15; V gene: TRBV5-5; J gene: TRBJ2-5; CDR3 protein: CASSRVPTSGETQYF
clone size: once; CDR3 length: 15; V gene: TRBV6-5; J gene: TRBJ2-3; CDR3 protein: CASSSSGGARDTQYF
clone size: once; CDR3 length: 15; V gene: TRBV5-1; J gene: TRBJ2-2; CDR3 protein: CASSPGDRDTGELFF
clone size: -; CDR3 length: 15; V gene: TRBV10-3; J gene: TRBJ2-2; CDR3 protein: CAISDRGPETGELFF
clone size: -; CDR3 length: 15; V gene: TRBV4-3; J gene: TRBJ2-1; CDR3 protein: CASSQQRDSYNEQFF
clone size: -; CDR3 length: 13; V gene: TRBV11-1; J gene: TRBJ1-2; CDR3 protein: CASSLQGGYGYTF
clone size: -; CDR3 length: 14; V gene: TRBV9; J gene: TRBJ1-5; CDR3 protein: CASSASGGSQPQHF
clone size: -; CDR3 length: 12; V gene: TRBV29-1; J gene: TRBJ2-7; CDR3 protein: CSARTGTYEQYF
clone size: -; CDR3 length: 14; V gene: TRBV7-9; J gene: TRBJ1-2; CDR3 protein: CASSHFRDYDGYTF
clone size: -; CDR3 length: 18; V gene: TRBV9; J gene: TRBJ2-6; CDR3 protein: CASSAEAGKGSGANVLTF
clone size: -; CDR3 length: 14; V gene: TRBV6-1; J gene: TRBJ1-5; CDR3 protein: CASSGQQHNQPQHF
clone size: once; CDR3 length: 12; V gene: TRBV30; J gene: -; CDR3 protein: CAWGDRGYEQYF
clone size: -; CDR3 length: 17; V gene: TRBV25-1; J gene: TRBJ2-5; CDR3 protein: CASSVRGSSGFQETQYF
clone size: -; CDR3 length: 14; V gene: TRBV9; J gene: TRBJ2-3; CDR3 protein: CASSAQTSTDTQYF
clone size: -; CDR3 length: 16; V gene: TRBV30; J gene: TRBJ1-6; CDR3 protein: CAWSVQRGGNNSPLHF
clone size: -; CDR3 length: 13; V gene: TRBV19; J gene: TRBJ1-2; CDR3 protein: CASSMGTGAGYTF
clone size: -; CDR3 length: 13; V gene: TRBV5-4; J gene: TRBJ1-2; CDR3 protein: CASSSRGNYGYTF
clone size: -; CDR3 length: 13; V gene: TRBV5-1; J gene: TRBJ2-5; CDR3 protein: CASRNGQGETQYF
clone size: -; CDR3 length: 12; V gene: TRBV6-6; J gene: TRBJ2-7; CDR3 protein: CASSGPDLGQYF
clone size: few; CDR3 length: 11; V gene: TRBV9; J gene: TRBJ1-2; CDR3 protein: CASSGGGGYTF
clone size: few; CDR3 length: 18; V gene: TRBV5-6; J gene: TRBJ2-7; CDR3 protein: CASSYGGQGKKWAYEQYF
clone size: -; CDR3 length: 16; V gene: TRBV6-1; J gene: TRBJ1-5; CDR3 protein: CASSVKTSSSNQPQHF
clone size: -; CDR3 length: 13; V gene: TRBV7-6; J gene: TRBJ2-1; CDR3 protein: CASSLGRINEQFF
clone size: -; CDR3 length: 16; V gene: TRBV5-1; J gene: TRBJ2-5; CDR3 protein: CASSSSSGRLRETQYF
clone size: -; CDR3 length: 15; V gene: TRBV27; J gene: TRBJ2-1; CDR3 protein: CASSSPGLAVDEQFF
clone size: -; CDR3 length: 13; V gene: TRBV10-3; J gene: TRBJ2-5; CDR3 protein: CAIRPGKQETQYF
clone size: -; CDR3 length: 16; V gene: TRBV5-1; J gene: TRBJ2-6; CDR3 protein: CASSQGQGTGANVLTF
clone size: few; CDR3 length: 15; V gene: TRBV13; J gene: TRBJ2-7; CDR3 protein: CASSLTSGYVDEQYF